This T cell receptor beta chain emerged from a study of CXCR3-negative and CXCR3-positive naive CD8 T cells. Overall study context: TRB reads totalled about 150 million, about 1.5 +/- 0.3 million per library. The study, taken as a whole, reports: High diversity, comparable across both naive subsets, contrasted with much lower diversity in memory CD8+ cells. The authors found comparable surface CD5 between naive subsets and inferred TCR strength from TRB CDR3 properties. In CXCR3-positive naive cells, the TRB CDR3s were more hydrophobic than in CXCR3-negative naive cells.

A word on this clonotype: Its specificity is unknown.

Sorts that each held around 300,000 cells were run in triplicate for every CD8+ T cell subset. Libraries of TRB cDNA were made by 5' RACE and carried UMIs. TCRdb processed the 5' RACE reads again and assigns one entry to each CDR3 protein, with no DNA. The sample has some 140,000 distinct CDR3 sequences. The clonotype comes from a human donor in good health. Some clones in this sample may be carry-over from other donors' samples. The sequencing sample was made of naive CXCR3+ CD8+ T cells from blood. The subset denotes: CD45RO-CCR7+CD27+CD95- naive CD8+ T cells expressing CXCR3 (TNR3+).

The CDR3 here is CASSSLAGDGYTF. The J gene is TRBJ1-2, the V gene TRBV7-9; TCRdb indicates TRBD1, and absent DNA this call remains unverified. Germline loops: CDR1 SEHNR, CDR2 FQNEAQ (reference sequence). This CDR3 has 13 amino acids.